This passage covers 10 T cell receptor beta chains from one sample sequenced in a study of OX40 agonist ivuxolimab in advanced cancers. Repertoires were generated with immunoSEQ multiplex PCR, while TCRdb's copy carries only in-frame clones and drops some. This table has approximately 65,000 clones, about 82% appearing once. The source material was CD4+ or CD8+ T cells sorted from blood, sampled in a trial of the OX40 agonist ivuxolimab. These receptors were obtained from an adult with an advanced solid tumor such as melanoma, head and neck, liver or kidney cancer.

This sequence joins TRBV2 and TRBJ1-1; D remains ambiguous. Germline CDR1 reads SNHLY; CDR2 reads FYNNEI. V was shortened by 8 bases and J by 1 base, with 11 bases between the two germline ends. The CDR3 is made up of 13 amino acids. CDR3 region: CASLDDKNTEAFF. CDR3 DNA sequence: TGTGCCAGCCTAGATGACAAGAACACTGAAGCTTTCTTT. Looking up the rest from reference TRBV2 and TRBJ1-1 gives the full variable domain: EPEVTQTPSHQVTQMGQEVILRCVPISNHLYFYWYRQILGQKVEFLVSFYNNEISEKSEIFDDQFSVERPDGSNFTLKIRSTKLEDSAMYFCASLDDKNTEAFFGQGTRLTVV.

The V call is TRBV7-2, the J call TRBJ2-6, with D unresolved. This CDR3 is 16 amino acids long. V was shortened by 5 bases and J by 1 base, with 12 bases between the two germline ends. Germline CDR1 reads SGHTA; CDR2 reads FQGNSA. CDR3 amino acids: CASSPLAVSGANVLTF. Here the CDR3 DNA reads TGTGCCAGCAGCCCCCTCGCCGTATCTGGGGCCAACGTCCTGACTTTC.

The chain has TRBV27 and TRBJ2-5; D remains unclear. This CDR3 spans 13 amino acids. V was cut by 1 base and J by 4 bases, with 7 bases left in between. CDR1 and CDR2 from the germline V gene are MNHEY and SMNVEV (reference sequence). The DNA for the CDR3 is TGTGCCAGCAGTTTATTCACCGGAGAGACCCAGTACTTC. It yields the protein CASSLFTGETQYF.

This clone was detected only a few times. The chain uses TRBV19 and TRBJ1-3; D gene ambiguous. V was cut by 11 bases and J by 1 base, with 6 bases left in between. Germline V lookup: CDR1 LNHDA, CDR2 SQIVND (reference sequence). The CDR3 is 11 amino acids. DNA for the CDR3: TGTGCCTGTGGATCTGGAAACACCATATATTTT. Translated: CACGSGNTIYF.

V and J are TRBV5-5 and TRBJ2-7, with 7 positions matching TRBD2. Germline V lookup: CDR1 SGHKS, CDR2 YYEKEE (reference sequence). The V segment lost 0 bases and the J segment 3 bases; nucleotides outside the gene matches: 3. This CDR3 spans 14 amino acids. The CDR3 loop is CASSLEGGRYEQYF. CDR3 in DNA: TGTGCCAGCAGCTTGGAGGGAGGGCGCTACGAGCAGTACTTC.

Details on this clone: This sample includes further DNA sequences coding for the same CDR3. The chain joins TRBV4-1 to TRBJ1-5, with D possibly matching TRBD1 (6 bases). Trimming left V 0 bases short and J 2 bases short, with 8 bases between. From germline, CDR1 is MGHRA and CDR2 YSYEKL. The CDR3 consists of 15 residues. The CDR3 bases are TGCGCCAGCAGCCAAGAAGGGGGGGGCAATCAGCCCCAGCATTTT. Protein product: CASSQEGGGNQPQHF.

This chain uses TRBV19 with TRBJ2-3, with TRBD2 identical over 13 bases. Germline lookup yields CDR1 LNHDA and CDR2 SQIVND (reference sequence). With V trimmed by 4 bases and J by 6 bases, 10 bases remained unmatched. The length of the CDR3 is 17 residues. The CDR3: CASSRGLAGYDVDTQYF. The CDR3 DNA sequence: TGTGCCAGTAGTAGGGGACTAGCGGGGTATGATGTGGATACGCAGTATTTT. Drawing the rest from reference TRBV19 and TRBJ2-3, the complete variable domain is DGGITQSPKYLFRKEGQNVTLSCEQNLNHDAMYWYRQDPGQGLRLIYYSQIVNDFQKGDIAEGYSVSREKKESFPLTVTSAQKNPTAFYLCASSRGLAGYDVDTQYFGPGTRLTVL.

CDR3 region: CASSPVRTTGELFF. In DNA, the CDR3 is TGTGCCAGCAGCCCGGTCCGGACCACCGGGGAGCTGTTTTTT. The J gene is TRBJ2-2, the V gene TRBV11-2; no clear D gene. The CDR3 is 14 residues long. From germline, CDR1 is SGHAT and CDR2 FQNNGV. Deletions cut 5 bases from V and 4 bases from J, with 11 bases between.

The chain has TRBV6-1 and TRBJ1-1; D remains ambiguous. V was shortened by 1 base and J by 10 bases, with 16 bases between the two germline ends. Per germline, CDR1 MNHNS and CDR2 SASEGT. The CDR3 has 14 amino acids. The CDR3 DNA is TGTGCCAGCAGTGAAGTGGACCGCCCAAAGAGAGCTTTCTTT. It translates to CASSEVDRPKRAFF.

This chain links TRBV5-4 with TRBJ1-2; TRBD1 agrees at 8 bases. CDR3 length: 12 amino acids. Germline trimming cut 4 bases from V and 8 bases from J; bases unmatched to any gene: 4. Germline-derived CDR1 and CDR2 are SGHNT and YYREEE (reference sequence). CDR3 nucleotide sequence: TGTGCCAGCAGCCTGACAGGGGAAGGCTACACCTTC. It encodes CASSLTGEGYTF. The full variable domain, rest sourced from reference TRBV5-4 and TRBJ1-2, is ETGVTQSPTHLIKTRGQQVTLRCSSQSGHNTVSWYQQALGQGPQFIFQYYREEENGRGNFPPRFSGLQFPNYSSELNVNALELDDSALYLCASSLTGEGYTFGSGTRLTVV.